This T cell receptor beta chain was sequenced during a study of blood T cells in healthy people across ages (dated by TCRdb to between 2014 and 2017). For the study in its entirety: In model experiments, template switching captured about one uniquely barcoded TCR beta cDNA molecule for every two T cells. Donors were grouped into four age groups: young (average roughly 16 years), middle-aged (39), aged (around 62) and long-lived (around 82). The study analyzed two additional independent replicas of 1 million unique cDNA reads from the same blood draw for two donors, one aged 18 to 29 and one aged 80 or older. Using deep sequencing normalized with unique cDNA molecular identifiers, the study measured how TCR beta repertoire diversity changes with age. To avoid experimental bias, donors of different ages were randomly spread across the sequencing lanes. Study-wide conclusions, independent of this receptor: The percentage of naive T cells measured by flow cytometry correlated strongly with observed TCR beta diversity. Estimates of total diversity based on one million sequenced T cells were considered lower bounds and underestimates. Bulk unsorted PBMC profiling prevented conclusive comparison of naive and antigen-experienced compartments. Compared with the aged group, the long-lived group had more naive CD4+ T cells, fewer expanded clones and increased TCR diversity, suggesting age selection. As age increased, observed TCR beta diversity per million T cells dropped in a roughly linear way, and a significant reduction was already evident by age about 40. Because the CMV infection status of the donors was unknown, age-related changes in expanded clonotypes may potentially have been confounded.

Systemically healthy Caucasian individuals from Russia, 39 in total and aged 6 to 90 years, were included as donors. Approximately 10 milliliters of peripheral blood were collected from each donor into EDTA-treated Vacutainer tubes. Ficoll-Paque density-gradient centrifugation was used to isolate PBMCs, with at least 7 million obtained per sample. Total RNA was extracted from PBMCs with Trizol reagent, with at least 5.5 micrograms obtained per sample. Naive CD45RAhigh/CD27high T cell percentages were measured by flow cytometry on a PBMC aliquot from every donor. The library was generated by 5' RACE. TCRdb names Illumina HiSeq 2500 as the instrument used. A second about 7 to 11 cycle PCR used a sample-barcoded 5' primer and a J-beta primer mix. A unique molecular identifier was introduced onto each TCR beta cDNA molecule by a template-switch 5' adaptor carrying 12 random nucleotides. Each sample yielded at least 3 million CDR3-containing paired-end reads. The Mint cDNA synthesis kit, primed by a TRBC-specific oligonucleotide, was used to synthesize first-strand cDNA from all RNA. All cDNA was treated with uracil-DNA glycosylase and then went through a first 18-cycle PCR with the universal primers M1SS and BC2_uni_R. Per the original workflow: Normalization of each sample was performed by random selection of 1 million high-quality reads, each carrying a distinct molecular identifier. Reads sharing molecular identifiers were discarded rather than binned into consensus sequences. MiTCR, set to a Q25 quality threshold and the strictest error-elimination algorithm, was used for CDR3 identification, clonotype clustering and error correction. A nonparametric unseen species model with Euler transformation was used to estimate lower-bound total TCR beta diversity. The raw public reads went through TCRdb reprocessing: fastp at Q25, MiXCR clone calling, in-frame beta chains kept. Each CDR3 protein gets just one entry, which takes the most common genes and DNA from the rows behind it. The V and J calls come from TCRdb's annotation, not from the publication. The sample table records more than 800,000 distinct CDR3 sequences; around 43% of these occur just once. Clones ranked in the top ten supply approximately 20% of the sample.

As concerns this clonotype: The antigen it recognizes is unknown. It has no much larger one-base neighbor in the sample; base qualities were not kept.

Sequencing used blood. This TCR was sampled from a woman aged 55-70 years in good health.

The bases read TGTGCCAGCAGCTCTGGGAAGACTAGCGGCAATGAGCAGTTCTTC. This translates into CASSSGKTSGNEQFF. The sequence joins TRBV5-4 to TRBJ2-1; the central 9 bases match TRBD2. Per the germline V gene (reference sequence), SGHNT is the CDR1 and YYREEE is the CDR2. The CDR3, cysteine through phenylalanine, is 15 amino acids long. Solely the CDR3 DNA is kept, with 45 bases framed from the first base. Trimming accounts for 3 bases at V and 6 bases at J, while the number of junction bases matched to no gene is 7.